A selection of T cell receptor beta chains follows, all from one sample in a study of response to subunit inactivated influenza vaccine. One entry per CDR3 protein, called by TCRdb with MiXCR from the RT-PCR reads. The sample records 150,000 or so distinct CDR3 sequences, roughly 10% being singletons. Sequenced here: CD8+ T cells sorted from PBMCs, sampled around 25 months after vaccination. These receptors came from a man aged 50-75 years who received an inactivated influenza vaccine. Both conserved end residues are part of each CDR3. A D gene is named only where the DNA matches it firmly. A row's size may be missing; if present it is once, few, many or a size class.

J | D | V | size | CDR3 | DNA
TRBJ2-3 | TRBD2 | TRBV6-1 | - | CASSRTSGTTTDTQYF | TGTGCCAGCAGCCGGACTAGCGGGACAACCACAGATACGCAGTATTTT
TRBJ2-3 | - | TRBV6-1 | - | CASTDHLGSTDTQYF | TGTGCCAGCACCGACCACCTCGGTAGCACAGATACGCAGTATTTT
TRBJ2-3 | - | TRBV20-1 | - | CSARAQSTDTQYF | TGCAGTGCTAGAGCTCAGAGCACAGATACGCAGTATTTT
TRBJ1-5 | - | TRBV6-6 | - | CASSGVSNQPQHF | TGTGCCAGCAGCGGGGTCAGCAATCAGCCCCAGCATTTT
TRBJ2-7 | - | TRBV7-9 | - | CASSRKAGSSYEQYF | TGTGCCAGCAGCCGAAAAGCAGGGAGCTCCTACGAGCAGTACTTC
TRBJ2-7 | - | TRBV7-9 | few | CASSLILVYEQYF | TGTGCCAGCAGCTTGATACTCGTTTACGAGCAGTACTTC
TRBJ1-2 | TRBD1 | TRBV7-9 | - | CASSLAPEGAVDGYTF | TGTGCCAGCAGCTTAGCGCCGGAGGGGGCGGTGGATGGCTACACCTTC
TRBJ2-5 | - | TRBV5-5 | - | CASSPGLNHETQYF | TGTGCCAGCAGCCCTGGACTCAACCACGAGACCCAGTACTTC
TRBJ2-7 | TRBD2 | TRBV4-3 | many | CASSPGTSGSNEQYF | TGCGCCAGCAGCCCTGGGACTAGCGGGAGCAACGAGCAGTACTTC
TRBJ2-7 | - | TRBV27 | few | CASALAPYYEQYF | TGTGCCAGCGCCCTGGCCCCTTACTACGAGCAGTACTTC
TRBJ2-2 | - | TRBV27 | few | CASSPILIANTGELFF | TGTGCCAGCAGCCCCATCCTGATCGCGAACACCGGGGAGCTGTTTTTT
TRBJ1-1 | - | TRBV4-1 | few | CASSQTSKRSTEAFF | TGCGCCAGCAGCCAAACTTCGAAAAGGAGCACTGAAGCTTTCTTT
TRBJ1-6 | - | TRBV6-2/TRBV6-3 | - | CASSSGRNSPLHF | TGTGCCAGCAGCTCCGGACGGAATTCACCCCTCCACTTT
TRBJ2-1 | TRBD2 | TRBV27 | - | CATTVPGLDAEQFF | TGTGCCACTACGGTCCCGGGACTAGATGCTGAGCAGTTCTTC
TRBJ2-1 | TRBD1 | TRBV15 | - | CATSRAGITGGLNEQFF | TGTGCCACCAGCAGAGCTGGGATAACAGGGGGTCTCAATGAGCAGTTCTTC
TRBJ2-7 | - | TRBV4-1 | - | CASSQVVTGPSYEQYF | TGCGCCAGCAGCCAAGTCGTGACAGGACCGTCCTACGAGCAGTACTTC
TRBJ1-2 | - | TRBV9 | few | CASSVGSGANYGYTF | TGTGCCAGCAGCGTAGGAAGCGGAGCTAACTATGGCTACACCTTC
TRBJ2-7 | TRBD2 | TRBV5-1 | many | CASSFGSGMHEQYF | TGCGCCAGCAGCTTTGGTAGCGGGATGCACGAGCAGTACTTC
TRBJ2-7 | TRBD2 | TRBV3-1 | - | CASSQASGIGYEQYF | TGTGCCAGCAGCCAGGCTAGCGGGATCGGGTACGAGCAGTACTTC
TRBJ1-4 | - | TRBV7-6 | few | CASSLAGVGEKLFF | TGTGCCAGCAGCTTAGCAGGGGTGGGTGAAAAACTGTTTTTT
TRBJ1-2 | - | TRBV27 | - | CASSPPGGGYTF | TGTGCCAGCAGTCCCCCCGGGGGAGGCTACACCTTC
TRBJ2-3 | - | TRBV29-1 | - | CSVEGRGQEDTQYF | TGCAGCGTTGAAGGCAGGGGCCAGGAAGATACGCAGTATTTT
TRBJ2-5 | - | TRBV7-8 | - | CASSLRDASRETQYF | TGTGCCAGCAGCCTCCGGGACGCCTCCCGTGAGACCCAGTACTTC
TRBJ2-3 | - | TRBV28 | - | CASSLARRNTDTQYF | TGTGCCAGCAGTTTAGCCCGGAGAAACACAGATACGCAGTATTTT
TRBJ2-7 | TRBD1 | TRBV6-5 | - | CASSYTGTGGSEQYF | TGTGCCAGCAGTTACACCGGGACAGGGGGCTCCGAGCAGTACTTC
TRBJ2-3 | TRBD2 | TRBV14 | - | CASSQDFWSSGIDTDTQYF | TGTGCCAGCAGCCAAGATTTTTGGTCTAGCGGGATAGACACAGATACGCAGTATTTT
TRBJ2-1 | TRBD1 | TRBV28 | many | CASSWGQGALKGYNEQFF | TGTGCCAGCAGTTGGGGACAGGGGGCCTTAAAGGGCTACAATGAGCAGTTCTTC
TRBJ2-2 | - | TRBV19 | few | CATRAENTGELFF | TGTGCCACTAGGGCAGAGAACACCGGGGAGCTGTTTTTT
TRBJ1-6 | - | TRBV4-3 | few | CASSQGRTPRSPLHF | TGCGCCAGCAGCCAAGGTAGGACGCCACGTTCACCCCTCCACTTT
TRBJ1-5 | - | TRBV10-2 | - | CASSESSPGSNQPQHF | TGCGCCAGCAGTGAGTCGAGTCCGGGAAGCAATCAGCCCCAGCATTTT
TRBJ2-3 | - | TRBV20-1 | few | CSASESSTDTQYF | TGCAGTGCTAGTGAATCTAGCACAGATACGCAGTATTTT
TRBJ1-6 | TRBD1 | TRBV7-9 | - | CASSLGYGQAGSPLHF | TGTGCCAGCAGCTTAGGCTATGGACAGGCGGGTTCACCCCTCCACTTT